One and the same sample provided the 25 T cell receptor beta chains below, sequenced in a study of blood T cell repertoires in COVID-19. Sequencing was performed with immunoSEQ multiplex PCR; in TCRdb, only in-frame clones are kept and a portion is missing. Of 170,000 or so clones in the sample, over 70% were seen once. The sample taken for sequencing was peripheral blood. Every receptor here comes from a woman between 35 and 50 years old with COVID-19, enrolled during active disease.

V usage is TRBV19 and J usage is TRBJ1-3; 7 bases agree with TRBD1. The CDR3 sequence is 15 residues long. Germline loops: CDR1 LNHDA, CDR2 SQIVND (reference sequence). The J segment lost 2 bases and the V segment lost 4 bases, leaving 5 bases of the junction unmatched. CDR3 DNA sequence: TGTGCCAGTAGTAATGGACAGGCGGCTGGAAACACCATATATTTT. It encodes CASSNGQAAGNTIYF. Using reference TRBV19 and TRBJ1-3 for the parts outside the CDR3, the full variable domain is DGGITQSPKYLFRKEGQNVTLSCEQNLNHDAMYWYRQDPGQGLRLIYYSQIVNDFQKGDIAEGYSVSREKKESFPLTVTSAQKNPTAFYLCASSNGQAAGNTIYFGEGSWLTVV.

CDR3 DNA: TGTGCCAGCATCGGTACGGGTTTAGGAATCCAAGAGACCCAGTACTTC. It translates to CASIGTGLGIQETQYF. The rearrangement links TRBV27 to TRBJ2-5; no clear D gene. The CDR3 has 16 residues. V lost 7 bases and J 1 base, leaving 19 bases between the germline ends. The V gene's germline CDR1 is MNHEY and CDR2 SMNVEV (reference sequence).

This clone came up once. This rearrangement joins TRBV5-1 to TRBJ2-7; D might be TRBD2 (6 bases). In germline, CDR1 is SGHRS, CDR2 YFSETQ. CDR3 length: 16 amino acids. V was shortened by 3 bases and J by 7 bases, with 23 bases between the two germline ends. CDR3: CASSSLFRDSSREQYF. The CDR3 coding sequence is TGCGCCAGCAGCTCACTCTTCCGGGACTCCTCCCGGGAGCAGTACTTC. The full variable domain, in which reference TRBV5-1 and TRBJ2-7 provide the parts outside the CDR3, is KAGVTQTPRYLIKTRGQQVTLSCSPISGHRSVSWYQQTPGQGLQFLFEYFSETQRNKGNFPGRFSGRQFSNSRSEMNVSTLELGDSALYLCASSSLFRDSSREQYFGPGTRLTVT.

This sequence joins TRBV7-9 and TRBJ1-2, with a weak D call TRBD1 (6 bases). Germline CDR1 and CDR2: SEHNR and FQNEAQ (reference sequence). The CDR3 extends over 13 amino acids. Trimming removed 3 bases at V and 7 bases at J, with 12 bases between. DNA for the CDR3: TGTGCCAGCAGCTTGACAGGCGATACTGGCTACACCTTC. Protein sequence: CASSLTGDTGYTF.

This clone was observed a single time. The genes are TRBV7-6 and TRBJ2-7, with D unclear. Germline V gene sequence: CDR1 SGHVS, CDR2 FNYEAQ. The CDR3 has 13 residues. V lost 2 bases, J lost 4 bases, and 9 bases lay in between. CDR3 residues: CASSLSSNYEQYF. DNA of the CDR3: TGTGCCAGCAGCTTATCGAGCAATTACGAGCAGTACTTC.

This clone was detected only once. CDR3 DNA sequence: TGTGCCAGCAGTCAATTAGTAATTTTCGGGGGAGAGACCCAGTACTTC. Encoded protein: CASSQLVIFGGETQYF. This chain connects TRBV28 to TRBJ2-5; TRBD2 might be the D (6 bases). The ends were cut back, 5 bases at V and 4 bases at J, with 20 bases in the middle. This CDR3 comprises 16 residues. From germline, CDR1 is MDHEN and CDR2 SYDVKM. Variable domain in full (rest from reference TRBV28 and TRBJ2-5): DVKVTQSSRYLVKRTGEKVFLECVQDMDHENMFWYRQDPGLGLRLIYFSYDVKMKEKGDIPEGYSVSREKKERFSLILESASTNQTSMYLCASSQLVIFGGETQYFGPGTRLLVL.

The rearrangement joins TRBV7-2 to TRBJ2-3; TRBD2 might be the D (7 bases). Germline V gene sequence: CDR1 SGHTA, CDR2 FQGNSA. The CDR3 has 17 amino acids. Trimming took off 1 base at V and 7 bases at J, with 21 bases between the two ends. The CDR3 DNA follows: TGTGCCAGCAGCTTAGATTCGAGGAGCGGGACACGCTATACGCAGTATTTT. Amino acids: CASSLDSRSGTRYTQYF.

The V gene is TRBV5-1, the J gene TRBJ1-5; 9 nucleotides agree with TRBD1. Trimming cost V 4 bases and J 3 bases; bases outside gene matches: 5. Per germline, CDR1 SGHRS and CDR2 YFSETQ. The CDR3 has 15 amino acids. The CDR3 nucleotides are TGCGCCAGCAGCCTGACAGGGGGTAACAATCAGCCCCAGCATTTT. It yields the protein CASSLTGGNNQPQHF.

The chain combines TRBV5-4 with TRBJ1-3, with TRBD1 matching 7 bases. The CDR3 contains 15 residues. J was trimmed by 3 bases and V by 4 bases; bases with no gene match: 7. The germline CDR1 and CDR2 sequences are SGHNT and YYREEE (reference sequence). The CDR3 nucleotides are TGTGCCAGCAGCGCGAGGACAGGAGTTGGAAACACCATATATTTT. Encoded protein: CASSARTGVGNTIYF.

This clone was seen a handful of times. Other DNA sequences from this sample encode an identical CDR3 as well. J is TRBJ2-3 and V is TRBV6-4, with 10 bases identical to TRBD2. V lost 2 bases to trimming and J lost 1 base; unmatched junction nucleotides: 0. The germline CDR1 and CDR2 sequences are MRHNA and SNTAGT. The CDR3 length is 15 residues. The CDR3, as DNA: TGTGCCAGCAGTGACGGGACTAGCGGCACAGATACGCAGTATTTT. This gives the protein CASSDGTSGTDTQYF.

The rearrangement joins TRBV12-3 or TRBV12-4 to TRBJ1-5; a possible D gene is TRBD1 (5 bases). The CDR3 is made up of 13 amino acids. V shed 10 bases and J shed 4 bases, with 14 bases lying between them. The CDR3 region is CATCGGENQPQHF. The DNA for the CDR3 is TGTGCCACCTGCGGGGGGGAGAATCAGCCCCAGCATTTT.

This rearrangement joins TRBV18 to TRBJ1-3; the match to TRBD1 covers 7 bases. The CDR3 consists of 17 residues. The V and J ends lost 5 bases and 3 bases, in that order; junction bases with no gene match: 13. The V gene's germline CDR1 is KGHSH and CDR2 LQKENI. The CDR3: CASSSAGTARIGNTIYF. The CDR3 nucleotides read TGTGCCAGCTCATCGGCCGGGACAGCCAGAATTGGAAACACCATATATTTT. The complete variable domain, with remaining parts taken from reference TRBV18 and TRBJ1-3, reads NAGVMQNPRHLVRRRGQEARLRCSPMKGHSHVYWYRQLPEEGLKFMVYLQKENIIDESGMPKERFSAEFPKEGPSILRIQQVVRGDSAAYFCASSSAGTARIGNTIYFGEGSWLTVV.

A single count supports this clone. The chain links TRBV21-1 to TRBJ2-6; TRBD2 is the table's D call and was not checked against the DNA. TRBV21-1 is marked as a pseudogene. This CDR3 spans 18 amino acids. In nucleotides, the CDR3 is TGTGCCAGCAGCAGGGGGGGTGACCAACACTCTGGGGCCAACGTCCTGACTTTC. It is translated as CASSRGGDQHSGANVLTF.

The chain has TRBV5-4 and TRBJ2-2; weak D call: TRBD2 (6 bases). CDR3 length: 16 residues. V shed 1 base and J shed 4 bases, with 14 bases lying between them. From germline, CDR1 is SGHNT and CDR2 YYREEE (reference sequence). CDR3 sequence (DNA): TGTGCCAGCAGCTTGCTTGACCGGGACTTCACCGGGGAGCTGTTTTTT. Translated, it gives CASSLLDRDFTGELFF. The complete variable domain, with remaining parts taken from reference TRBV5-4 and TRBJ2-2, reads ETGVTQSPTHLIKTRGQQVTLRCSSQSGHNTVSWYQQALGQGPQFIFQYYREEENGRGNFPPRFSGLQFPNYSSELNVNALELDDSALYLCASSLLDRDFTGELFFGEGSRLTVL.

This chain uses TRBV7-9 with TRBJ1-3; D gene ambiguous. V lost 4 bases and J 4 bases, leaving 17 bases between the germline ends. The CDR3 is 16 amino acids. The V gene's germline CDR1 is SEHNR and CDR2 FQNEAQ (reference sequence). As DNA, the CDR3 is TGTGCCAGCAGCTCGCGGCTTCAAACGGAAGGAAACACCATATATTTT. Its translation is CASSSRLQTEGNTIYF.

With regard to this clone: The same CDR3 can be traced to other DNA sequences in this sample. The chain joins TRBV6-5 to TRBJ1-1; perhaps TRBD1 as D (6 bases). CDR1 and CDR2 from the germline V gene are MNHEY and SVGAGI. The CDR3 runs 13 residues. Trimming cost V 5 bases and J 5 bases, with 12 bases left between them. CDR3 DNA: TGTGCCAGCAGTCGAACAGGGCGAACTGAAGCTTTCTTT. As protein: CASSRTGRTEAFF.

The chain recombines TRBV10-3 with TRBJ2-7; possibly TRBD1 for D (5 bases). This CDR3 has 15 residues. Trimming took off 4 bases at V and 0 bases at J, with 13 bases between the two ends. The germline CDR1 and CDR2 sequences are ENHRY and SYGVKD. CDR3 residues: CAISGLRGNSYEQYF. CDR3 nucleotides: TGTGCCATCAGTGGCTTAAGGGGTAACTCCTACGAGCAGTACTTC.

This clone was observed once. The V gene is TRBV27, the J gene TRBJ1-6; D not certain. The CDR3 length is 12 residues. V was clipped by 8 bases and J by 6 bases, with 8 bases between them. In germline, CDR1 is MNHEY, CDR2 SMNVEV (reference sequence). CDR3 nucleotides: TGTGCCAGCCAGACGGGTAATTCACCCCTCCACTTT. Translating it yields CASQTGNSPLHF.

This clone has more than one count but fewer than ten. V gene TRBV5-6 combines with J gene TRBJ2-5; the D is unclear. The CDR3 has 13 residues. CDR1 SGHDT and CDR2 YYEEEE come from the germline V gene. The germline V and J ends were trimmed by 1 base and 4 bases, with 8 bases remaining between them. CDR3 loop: CASSLPTRETQYF. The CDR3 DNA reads TGTGCCAGCAGCTTGCCCACCAGAGAGACCCAGTACTTC.

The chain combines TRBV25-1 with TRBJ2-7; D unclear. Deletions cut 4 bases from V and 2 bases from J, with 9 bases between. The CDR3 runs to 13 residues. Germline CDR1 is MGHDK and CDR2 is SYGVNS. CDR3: CASSGEPPYEQYF. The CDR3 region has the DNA TGTGCCAGCAGTGGCGAACCTCCCTACGAGCAGTACTTC.

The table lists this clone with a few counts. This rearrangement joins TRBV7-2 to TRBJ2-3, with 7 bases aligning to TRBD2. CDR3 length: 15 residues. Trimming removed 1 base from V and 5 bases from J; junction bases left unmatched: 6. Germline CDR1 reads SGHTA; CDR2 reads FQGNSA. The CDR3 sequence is CASSLGGGGLDTQYF. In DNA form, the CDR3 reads TGTGCCAGCAGCTTAGGAGGCGGGGGATTAGATACGCAGTATTTT.

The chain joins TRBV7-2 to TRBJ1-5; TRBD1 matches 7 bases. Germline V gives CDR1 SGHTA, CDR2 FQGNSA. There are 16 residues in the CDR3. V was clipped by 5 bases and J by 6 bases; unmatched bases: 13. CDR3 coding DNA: TGTGCCAGCAGCATTAAACCGGGACAGCGAGCTCAGCCCCAGCATTTT. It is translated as CASSIKPGQRAQPQHF. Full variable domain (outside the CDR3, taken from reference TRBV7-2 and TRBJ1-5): GAGVSQSPSNKVTEKGKDVELRCDPISGHTALYWYRQSLGQGLEFLIYFQGNSAPDKSGLPSDRFSAERTGGSVSTLTIQRTQQEDSAVYLCASSIKPGQRAQPQHFGDGTRLSIL.

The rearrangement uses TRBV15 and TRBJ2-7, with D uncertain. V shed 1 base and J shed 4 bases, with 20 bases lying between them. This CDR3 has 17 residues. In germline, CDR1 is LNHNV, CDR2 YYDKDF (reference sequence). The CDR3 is CATSRVVGAKARYEQYF. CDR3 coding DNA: TGTGCCACCAGCAGAGTCGTGGGTGCGAAGGCGCGGTACGAGCAGTACTTC.

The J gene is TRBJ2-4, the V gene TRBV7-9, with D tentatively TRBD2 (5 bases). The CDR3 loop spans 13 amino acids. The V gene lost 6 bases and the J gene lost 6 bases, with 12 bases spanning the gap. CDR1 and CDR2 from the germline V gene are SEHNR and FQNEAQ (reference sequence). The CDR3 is CASSHTLANIQYF. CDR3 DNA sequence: TGTGCCAGCAGTCACACTCTAGCAAACATTCAGTACTTC.

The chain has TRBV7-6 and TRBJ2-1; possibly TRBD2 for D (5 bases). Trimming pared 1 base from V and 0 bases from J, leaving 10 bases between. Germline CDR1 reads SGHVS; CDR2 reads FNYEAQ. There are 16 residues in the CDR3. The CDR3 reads CASSLVDGDSYNEQFF. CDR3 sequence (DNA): TGTGCCAGCAGCTTAGTAGACGGGGACTCCTACAATGAGCAGTTCTTC.